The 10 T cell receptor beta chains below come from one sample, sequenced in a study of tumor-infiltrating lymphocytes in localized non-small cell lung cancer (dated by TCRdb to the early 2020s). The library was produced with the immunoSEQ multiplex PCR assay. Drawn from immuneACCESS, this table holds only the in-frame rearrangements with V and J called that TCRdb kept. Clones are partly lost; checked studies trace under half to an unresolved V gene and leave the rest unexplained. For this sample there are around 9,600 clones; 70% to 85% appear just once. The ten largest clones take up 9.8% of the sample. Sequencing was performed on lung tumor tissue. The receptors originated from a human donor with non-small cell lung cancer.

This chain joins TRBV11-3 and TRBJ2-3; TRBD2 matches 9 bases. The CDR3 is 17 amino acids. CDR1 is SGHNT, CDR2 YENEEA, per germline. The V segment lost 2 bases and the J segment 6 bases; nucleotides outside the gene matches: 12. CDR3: CASSLYGAGGSADTQYF. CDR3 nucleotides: TGTGCCAGCAGCTTATATGGAGCGGGAGGTTCCGCGGATACGCAGTATTTT.

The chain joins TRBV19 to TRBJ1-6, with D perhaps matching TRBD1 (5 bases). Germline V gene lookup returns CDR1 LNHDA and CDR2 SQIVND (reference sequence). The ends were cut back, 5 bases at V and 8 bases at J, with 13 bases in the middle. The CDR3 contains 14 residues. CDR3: CASSLGGTDSPLHF. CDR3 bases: TGTGCCAGTAGTCTTGGGGGTACGGATTCACCCCTCCACTTT.

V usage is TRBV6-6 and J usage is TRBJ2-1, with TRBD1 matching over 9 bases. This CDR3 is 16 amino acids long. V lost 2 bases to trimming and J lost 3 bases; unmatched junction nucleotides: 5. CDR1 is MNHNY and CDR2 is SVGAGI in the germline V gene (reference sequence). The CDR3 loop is CASSYGQGPFYNEQFF. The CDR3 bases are TGTGCCAGCAGTTACGGACAGGGGCCCTTCTACAATGAGCAGTTCTTC.

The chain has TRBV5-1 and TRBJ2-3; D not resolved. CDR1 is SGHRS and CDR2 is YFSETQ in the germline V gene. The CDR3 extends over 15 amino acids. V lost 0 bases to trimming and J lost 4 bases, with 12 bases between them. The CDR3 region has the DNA TGCGCCAGCAGCTTGGACCGGGTTGGTGCAGATACGCAGTATTTT. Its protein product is CASSLDRVGADTQYF. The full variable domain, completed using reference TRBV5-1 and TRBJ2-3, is KAGVTQTPRYLIKTRGQQVTLSCSPISGHRSVSWYQQTPGQGLQFLFEYFSETQRNKGNFPGRFSGRQFSNSRSEMNVSTLELGDSALYLCASSLDRVGADTQYFGPGTRLTVL.

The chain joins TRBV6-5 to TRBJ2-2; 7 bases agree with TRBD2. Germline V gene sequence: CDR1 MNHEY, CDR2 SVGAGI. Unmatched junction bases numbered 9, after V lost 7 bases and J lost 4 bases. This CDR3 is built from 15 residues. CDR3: CASTLRGGATGELFF. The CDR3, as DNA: TGTGCCAGCACCTTGAGGGGAGGGGCCACCGGGGAGCTGTTTTTT.

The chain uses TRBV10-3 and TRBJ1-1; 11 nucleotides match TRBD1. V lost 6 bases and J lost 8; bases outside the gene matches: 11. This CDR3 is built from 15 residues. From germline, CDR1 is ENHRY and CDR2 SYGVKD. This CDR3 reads CAIRERTGGLGEAFF. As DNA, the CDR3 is TGTGCCATCAGAGAGAGGACAGGGGGCTTGGGGGAAGCTTTCTTT.

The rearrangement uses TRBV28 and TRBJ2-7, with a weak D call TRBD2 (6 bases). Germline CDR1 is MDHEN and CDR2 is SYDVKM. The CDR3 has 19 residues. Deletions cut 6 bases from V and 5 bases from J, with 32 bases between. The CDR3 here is CASRIPRGSGPIFPHEQYF. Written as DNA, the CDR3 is TGTGCCAGCAGGATCCCCAGAGGTAGCGGCCCTATATTCCCCCACGAGCAGTACTTC. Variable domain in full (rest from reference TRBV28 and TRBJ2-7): DVKVTQSSRYLVKRTGEKVFLECVQDMDHENMFWYRQDPGLGLRLIYFSYDVKMKEKGDIPEGYSVSREKKERFSLILESASTNQTSMYLCASRIPRGSGPIFPHEQYFGPGTRLTVT.

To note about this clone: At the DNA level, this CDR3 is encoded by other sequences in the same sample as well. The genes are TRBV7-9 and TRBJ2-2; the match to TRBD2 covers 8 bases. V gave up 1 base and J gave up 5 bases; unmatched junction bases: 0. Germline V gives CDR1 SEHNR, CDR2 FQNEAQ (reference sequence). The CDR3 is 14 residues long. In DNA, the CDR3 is TGTGCCAGCAGCTTAGTAGCGGGGACCGGGGAGCTGTTTTTT. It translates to CASSLVAGTGELFF.

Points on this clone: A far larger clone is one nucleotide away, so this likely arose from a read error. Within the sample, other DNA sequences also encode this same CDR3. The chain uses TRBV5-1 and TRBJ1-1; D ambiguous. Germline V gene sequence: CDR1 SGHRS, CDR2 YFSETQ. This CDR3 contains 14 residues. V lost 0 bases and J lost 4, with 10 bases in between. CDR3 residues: CASSLEWITTEAFF. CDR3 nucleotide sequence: TGCGCCAGCAGCTTGGAGTGGATTACCACTGAAGCTTTCTTT. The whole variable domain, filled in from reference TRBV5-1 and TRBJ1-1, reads KAGVTQTPRYLIKTRGQQVTLSCSPISGHRSVSWYQQTPGQGLQFLFEYFSETQRNKGNFPGRFSGRQFSNSRSEMNVSTLELGDSALYLCASSLEWITTEAFFGQGTRLTVV.

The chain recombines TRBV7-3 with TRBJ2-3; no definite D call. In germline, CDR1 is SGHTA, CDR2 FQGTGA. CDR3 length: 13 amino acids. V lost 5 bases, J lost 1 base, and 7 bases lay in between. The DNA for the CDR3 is TGTGCCAGCAGCCGCCCCGGCACAGATACGCAGTATTTT. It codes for CASSRPGTDTQYF.